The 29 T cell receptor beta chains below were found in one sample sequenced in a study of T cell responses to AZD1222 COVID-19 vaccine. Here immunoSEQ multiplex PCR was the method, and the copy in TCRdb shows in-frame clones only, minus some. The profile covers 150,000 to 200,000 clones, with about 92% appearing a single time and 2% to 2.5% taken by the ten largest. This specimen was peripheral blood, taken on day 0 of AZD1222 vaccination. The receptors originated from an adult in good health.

CDR3 sequence reads: CSASDRGRATTAYEQYF. As DNA, the CDR3 is TGCAGTGCCAGTGACAGGGGGCGAGCCACCACCGCCTACGAGCAGTACTTC. The rearrangement joins TRBV20-1 to TRBJ2-7, with TRBD1 matching 10 bases. Germline V gives CDR1 DFQATT, CDR2 SNEGSKA (reference sequence). The length of the CDR3 is 17 residues. V was pared by 6 bases and J by 2 bases, with 16 bases of the junction left unmatched.

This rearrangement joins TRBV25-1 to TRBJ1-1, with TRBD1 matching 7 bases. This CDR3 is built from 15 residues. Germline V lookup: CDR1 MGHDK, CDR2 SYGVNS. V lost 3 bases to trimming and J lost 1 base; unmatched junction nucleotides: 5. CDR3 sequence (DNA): TGTGCCAGCAGTGACCCGGGACAGACGAACACTGAAGCTTTCTTT. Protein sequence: CASSDPGQTNTEAFF.

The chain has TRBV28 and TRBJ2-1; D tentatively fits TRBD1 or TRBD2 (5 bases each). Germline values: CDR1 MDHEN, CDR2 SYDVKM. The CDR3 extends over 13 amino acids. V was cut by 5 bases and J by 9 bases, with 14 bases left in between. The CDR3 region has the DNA TGTGCCAGCAGTCCTTCGGGGCGGCCTGAGCAGTTCTTC. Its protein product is CASSPSGRPEQFF.

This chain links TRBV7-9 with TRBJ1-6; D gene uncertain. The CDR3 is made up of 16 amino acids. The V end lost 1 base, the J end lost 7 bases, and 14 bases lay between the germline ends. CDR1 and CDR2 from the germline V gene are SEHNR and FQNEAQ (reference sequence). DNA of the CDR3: TGTGCCAGCAGCTTAGGGCCGGGTCGAGGGAATTCACCCCTCCACTTT. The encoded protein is CASSLGPGRGNSPLHF.

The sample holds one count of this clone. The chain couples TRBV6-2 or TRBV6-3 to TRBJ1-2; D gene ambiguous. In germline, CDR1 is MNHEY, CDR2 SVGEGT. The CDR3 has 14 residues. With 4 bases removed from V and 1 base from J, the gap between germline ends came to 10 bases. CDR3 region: CASSFDTHNYGYTF. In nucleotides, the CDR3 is TGTGCCAGCAGTTTTGACACCCATAACTATGGCTACACCTTC.

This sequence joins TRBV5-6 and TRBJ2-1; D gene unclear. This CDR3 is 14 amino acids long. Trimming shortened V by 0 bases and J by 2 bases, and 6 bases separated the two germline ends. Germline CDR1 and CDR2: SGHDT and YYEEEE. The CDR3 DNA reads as TGTGCCAGCAGCTTGGATGGGGCCTACAATGAGCAGTTCTTC. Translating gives CASSLDGAYNEQFF.

This CDR3 is CASSIVGEGYEQYF. CDR3 DNA: TGTGCCAGTAGTATAGTAGGGGAAGGCTACGAGCAGTACTTC. This chain links TRBV19 with TRBJ2-7, with D maybe TRBD1 (5 bases). The CDR3 is 14 amino acids. Trimming cost V 1 base and J 3 bases, with 10 bases left between them. Germline loops: CDR1 LNHDA, CDR2 SQIVND (reference sequence).

The CDR3 sequence is CASSYFGTGTYNSPLHF. DNA of the CDR3: TGTGCCAGCAGTTACTTCGGGACAGGGACTTATAATTCACCCCTCCACTTT. The rearrangement uses TRBV6-2 or TRBV6-3 and TRBJ1-6; TRBD1 aligns across 9 bases. Germline CDR1 reads MNHEY; CDR2 reads SVGEGT. V gave up 1 base and J gave up 4 bases; unmatched junction bases: 5. The CDR3 contains 17 residues.

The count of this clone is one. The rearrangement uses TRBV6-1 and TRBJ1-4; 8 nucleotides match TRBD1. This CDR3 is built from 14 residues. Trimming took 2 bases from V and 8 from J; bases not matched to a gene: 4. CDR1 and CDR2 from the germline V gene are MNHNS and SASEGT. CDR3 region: CASSEQGASEKLFF. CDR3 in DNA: TGTGCCAGCAGTGAACAGGGGGCGAGCGAAAAACTGTTTTTT.

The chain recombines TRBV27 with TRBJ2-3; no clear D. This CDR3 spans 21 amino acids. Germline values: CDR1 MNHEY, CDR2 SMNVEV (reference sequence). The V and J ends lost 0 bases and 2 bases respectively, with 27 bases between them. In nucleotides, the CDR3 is TGTGCCAGCAGTTTATCCCCTCGGCGACACTCCCAACACCCCTCCACAGATACGCAGTATTTT. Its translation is CASSLSPRRHSQHPSTDTQYF.

For the CDR3, the DNA is TGTGCCAGCAGCTCCCCACAGGGTCCCTATGGCTACACCTTC. Protein: CASSSPQGPYGYTF. The chain is built from TRBV7-8 and TRBJ1-2; possible D gene TRBD1, 6 bases. CDR1 is SGHVS, CDR2 FQNEAQ, per germline. The CDR3 extends over 14 amino acids. V was shortened by 4 bases and J by 4 bases, with 13 bases between the two germline ends.

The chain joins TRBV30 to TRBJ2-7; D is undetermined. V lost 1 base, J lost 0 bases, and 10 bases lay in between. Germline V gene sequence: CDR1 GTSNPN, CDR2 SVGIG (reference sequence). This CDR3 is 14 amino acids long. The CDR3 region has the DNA TGTGCCTGGAGTGACCCGGCCTACTCCTACGAGCAGTACTTC. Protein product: CAWSDPAYSYEQYF.

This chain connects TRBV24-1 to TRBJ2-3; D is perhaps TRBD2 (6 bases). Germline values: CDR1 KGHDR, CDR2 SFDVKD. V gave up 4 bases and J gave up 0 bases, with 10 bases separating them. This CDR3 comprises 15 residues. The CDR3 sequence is CATSEPGTSTDTQYF. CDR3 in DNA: TGTGCCACCAGTGAGCCTGGGACTAGCACAGATACGCAGTATTTT.

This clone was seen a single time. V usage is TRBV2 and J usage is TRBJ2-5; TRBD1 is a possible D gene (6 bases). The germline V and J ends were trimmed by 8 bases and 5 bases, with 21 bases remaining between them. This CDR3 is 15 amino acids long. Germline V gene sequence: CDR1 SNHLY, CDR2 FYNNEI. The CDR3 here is CASSRIRGEGETQYF. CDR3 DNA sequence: TGTGCCAGCTCCCGAATCAGGGGAGAGGGGGAGACCCAGTACTTC.

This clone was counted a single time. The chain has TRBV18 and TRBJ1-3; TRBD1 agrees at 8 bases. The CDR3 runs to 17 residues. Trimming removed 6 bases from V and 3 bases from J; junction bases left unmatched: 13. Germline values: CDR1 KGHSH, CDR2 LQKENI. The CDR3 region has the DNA TGTGCCAGCTCGCTCAATACCCAGGGGGCGTTTGGAAACACCATATATTTT. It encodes CASSLNTQGAFGNTIYF.

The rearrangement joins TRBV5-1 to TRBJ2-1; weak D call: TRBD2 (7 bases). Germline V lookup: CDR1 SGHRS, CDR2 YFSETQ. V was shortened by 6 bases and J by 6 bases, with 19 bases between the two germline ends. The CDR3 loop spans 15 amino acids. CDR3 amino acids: CASTSGGGDLNEQFF. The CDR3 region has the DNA TGCGCCAGCACCTCCGGAGGGGGGGACCTCAATGAGCAGTTCTTC.

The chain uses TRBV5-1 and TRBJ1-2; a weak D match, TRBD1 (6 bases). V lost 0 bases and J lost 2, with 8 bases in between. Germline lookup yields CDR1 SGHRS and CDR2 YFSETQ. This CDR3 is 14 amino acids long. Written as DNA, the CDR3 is TGCGCCAGCAGCTTGGGCACAGGGAACTATGGCTACACCTTC. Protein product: CASSLGTGNYGYTF.

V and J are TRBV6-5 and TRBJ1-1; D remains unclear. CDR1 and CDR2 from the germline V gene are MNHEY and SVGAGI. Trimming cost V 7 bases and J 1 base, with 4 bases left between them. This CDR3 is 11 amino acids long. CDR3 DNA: TGTGCCAGCAAAGAGAACACTGAAGCTTTCTTT. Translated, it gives CASKENTEAFF.

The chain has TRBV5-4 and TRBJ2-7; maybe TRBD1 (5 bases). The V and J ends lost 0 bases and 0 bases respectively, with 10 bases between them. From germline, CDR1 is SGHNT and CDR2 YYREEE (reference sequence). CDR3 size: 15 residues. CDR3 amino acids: CASSLARGASYEQYF. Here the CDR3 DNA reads TGTGCCAGCAGCTTGGCCCGTGGGGCCTCCTACGAGCAGTACTTC.

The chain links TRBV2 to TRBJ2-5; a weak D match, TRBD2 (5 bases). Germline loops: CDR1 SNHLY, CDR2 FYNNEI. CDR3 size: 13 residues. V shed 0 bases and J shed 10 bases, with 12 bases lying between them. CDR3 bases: TGTGCCAGCAGTGAAGCGGAGGATGTGGACCAGTACTTC. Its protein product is CASSEAEDVDQYF.

In DNA form, the CDR3 reads TGTGCCAGCAGCTTAGCGTTAGCGGGGGCCTACGAGCAGTACTTC. This translates into CASSLALAGAYEQYF. This chain uses TRBV11-2 with TRBJ2-7; 9 bases are shared with TRBD2. The V gene end was trimmed by 1 base and the J gene end by 2 bases; junction bases not matched to a gene: 3. CDR1 SGHAT and CDR2 FQNNGV come from the germline V gene. This CDR3 is built from 15 residues.

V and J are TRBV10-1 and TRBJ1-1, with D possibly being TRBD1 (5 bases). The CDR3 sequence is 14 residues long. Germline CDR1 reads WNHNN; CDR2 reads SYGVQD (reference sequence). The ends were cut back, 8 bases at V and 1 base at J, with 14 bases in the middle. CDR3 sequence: CASVPGRGNTEAFF. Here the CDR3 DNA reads TGCGCCAGCGTCCCGGGACGGGGGAACACTGAAGCTTTCTTT.

CDR3 DNA sequence: TGTGCCAGCAGCCAAGCGCCCGGGGCCTGGGAAAAACTGTTTTTT. It encodes CASSQAPGAWEKLFF. The chain uses TRBV3-1 (or the pseudogene TRBV3-2) and TRBJ1-4; D is perhaps TRBD1 (5 bases). The germline V and J ends were trimmed by 1 base and 8 bases, with 14 bases remaining between them. Germline CDR1 is LGHDT and CDR2 is YNNKEL (reference sequence). The CDR3 extends over 15 amino acids.

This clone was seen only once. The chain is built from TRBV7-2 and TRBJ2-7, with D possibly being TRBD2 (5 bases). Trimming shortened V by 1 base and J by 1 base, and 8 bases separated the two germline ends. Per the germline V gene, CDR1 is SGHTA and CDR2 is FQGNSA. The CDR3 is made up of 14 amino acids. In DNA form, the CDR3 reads TGTGCCAGCAGCTTAGGGGCGGGTTCCTACGAGCAGTACTTC. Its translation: CASSLGAGSYEQYF.

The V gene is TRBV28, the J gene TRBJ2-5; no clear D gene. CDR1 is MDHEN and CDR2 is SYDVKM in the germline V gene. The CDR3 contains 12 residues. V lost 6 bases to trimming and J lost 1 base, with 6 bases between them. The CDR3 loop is CASSRFQETQYF. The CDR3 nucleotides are TGTGCCAGCAGCAGGTTCCAAGAGACCCAGTACTTC.

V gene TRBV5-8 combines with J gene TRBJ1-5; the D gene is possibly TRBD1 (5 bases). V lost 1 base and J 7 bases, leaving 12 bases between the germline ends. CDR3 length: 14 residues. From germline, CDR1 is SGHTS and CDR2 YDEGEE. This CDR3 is CASSLFGGEQPQHF. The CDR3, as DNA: TGTGCCAGCAGCTTGTTTGGGGGAGAGCAGCCCCAGCATTTT. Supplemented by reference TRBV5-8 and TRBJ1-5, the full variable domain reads EAGVTQSPTHLIKTRGQQATLRCSPISGHTSVYWYQQALGLGLQFLLWYDEGEERNRGNFPPRFSGRQFPNYSSELNVNALELEDSALYLCASSLFGGEQPQHFGDGTRLSIL.

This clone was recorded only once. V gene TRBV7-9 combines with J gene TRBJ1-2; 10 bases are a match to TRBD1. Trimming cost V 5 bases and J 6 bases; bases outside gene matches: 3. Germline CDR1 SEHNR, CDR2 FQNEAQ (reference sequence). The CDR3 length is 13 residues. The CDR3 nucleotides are TGTGCCAGCAGCCAGGGACAGGGGAATGGCTACACCTTC. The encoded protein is CASSQGQGNGYTF.

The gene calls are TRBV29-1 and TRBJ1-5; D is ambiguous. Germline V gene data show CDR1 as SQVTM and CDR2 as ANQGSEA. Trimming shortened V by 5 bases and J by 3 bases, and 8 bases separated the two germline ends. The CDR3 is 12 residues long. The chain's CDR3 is CSVSQANQPQHF. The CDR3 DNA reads TGCAGCGTTTCCCAGGCCAATCAGCCCCAGCATTTT.

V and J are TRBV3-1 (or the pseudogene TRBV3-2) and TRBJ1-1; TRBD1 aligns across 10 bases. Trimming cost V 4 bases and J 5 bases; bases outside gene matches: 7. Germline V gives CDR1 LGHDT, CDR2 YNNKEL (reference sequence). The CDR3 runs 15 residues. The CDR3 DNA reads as TGTGCCAGCAGCCCCTCGGACAGGGGGACAACTGAAGCTTTCTTT. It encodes CASSPSDRGTTEAFF.